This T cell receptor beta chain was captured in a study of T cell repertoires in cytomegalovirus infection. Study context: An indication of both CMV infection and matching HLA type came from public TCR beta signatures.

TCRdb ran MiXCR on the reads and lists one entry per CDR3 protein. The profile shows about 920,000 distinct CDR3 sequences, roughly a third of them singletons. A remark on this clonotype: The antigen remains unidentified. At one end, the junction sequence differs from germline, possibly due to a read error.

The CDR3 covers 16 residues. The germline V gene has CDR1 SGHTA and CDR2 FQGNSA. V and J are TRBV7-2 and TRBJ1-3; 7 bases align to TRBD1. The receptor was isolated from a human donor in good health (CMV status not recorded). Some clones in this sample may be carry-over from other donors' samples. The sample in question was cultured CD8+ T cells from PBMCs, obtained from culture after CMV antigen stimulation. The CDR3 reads CASSSRTGISGHTIYF. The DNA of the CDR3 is TGTGCCAGCAGCTCCCGGACAGGCATCTCTGGACACACCATATATTTT. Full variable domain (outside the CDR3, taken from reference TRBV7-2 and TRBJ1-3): GAGVSQSPSNKVTEKGKDVELRCDPISGHTALYWYRQSLGQGLEFLIYFQGNSAPDKSGLPSDRFSAERTGGSVSTLTIQRTQQEDSAVYLCASSSRTGISGHTIYFGEGSWLTVV.